Shown below are 16 T cell receptor beta chains from a single sample sequenced in a study of technical replicates of blood from several donors. Using immunoSEQ multiplex PCR, the repertoire was profiled, and TCRdb retains in-frame clones only, with some absent. Of about 14,000 clones detected, around 83% appear once; the ten largest clones hold over 10%. Sequenced sample: PBMCs. These receptors were taken from a human donor in good health.

The V gene is TRBV28, the J gene TRBJ2-5; D is uncertain. The germline V and J ends were trimmed by 2 bases and 4 bases, with 20 bases remaining between them. The CDR3 spans 17 residues. Germline CDR1 is MDHEN and CDR2 is SYDVKM. As DNA, the CDR3 is TGTGCCAGCAGTTTAACTTTGGGCAGCCCAAACGGAGAGACCCAGTACTTC. Amino acid sequence: CASSLTLGSPNGETQYF.

This clone was seen once. The genes are TRBV2 and TRBJ1-2; maybe TRBD1 (5 bases). V shed 5 bases and J shed 2 bases, with 18 bases lying between them. This CDR3 comprises 16 residues. Per the germline V gene, CDR1 is SNHLY and CDR2 is FYNNEI. The CDR3 nucleotides are TGTGCCAGCAGTTCTACCCGACAGCCCCAAAACTATGGCTACACCTTC. Residues: CASSSTRQPQNYGYTF.

This chain joins TRBV18 and TRBJ2-5; tentative D call: TRBD1 (6 bases). Germline assignment: CDR1 KGHSH and CDR2 LQKENI. V gave up 5 bases and J gave up 1 base, with 8 bases separating them. This CDR3 is built from 13 residues. This CDR3 reads CASSAGVQETQYF. The CDR3 nucleotides are TGTGCCAGCTCAGCAGGGGTCCAAGAGACCCAGTACTTC.

The CDR3 is CASTVAGANVLTF. CDR3 DNA sequence: TGTGCCAGCACGGTCGCTGGGGCCAACGTCCTGACTTTC. The chain uses TRBV6-6 and TRBJ2-6; D not resolved. The CDR3 length is 13 residues. The ends were cut back, 7 bases at V and 2 bases at J, with 6 bases in the middle. Germline assignment: CDR1 MNHNY and CDR2 SVGAGI (reference sequence).

The count of this clone is one. The chain is built from TRBV18 and TRBJ1-1, with 11 bases lining up with TRBD1. Germline trimming cut 1 base from V and 4 bases from J; bases unmatched to any gene: 5. CDR3 length: 16 amino acids. Germline CDR1 reads KGHSH; CDR2 reads LQKENI. The DNA of the CDR3 is TGTGCCAGCTCACCACTGGGACAGGGGGTAAGCACTGAAGCTTTCTTT. This encodes CASSPLGQGVSTEAFF. Variable domain in full (rest from reference TRBV18 and TRBJ1-1): NAGVMQNPRHLVRRRGQEARLRCSPMKGHSHVYWYRQLPEEGLKFMVYLQKENIIDESGMPKERFSAEFPKEGPSILRIQQVVRGDSAAYFCASSPLGQGVSTEAFFGQGTRLTVV.

V is TRBV19 and J is TRBJ1-2, with a possible D match to TRBD1 (5 bases). In germline, CDR1 is LNHDA, CDR2 SQIVND (reference sequence). This CDR3 spans 14 amino acids. Trimming took off 3 bases at V and 0 bases at J, with 8 bases between the two ends. CDR3 amino acids: CASSITGTNYGYTF. CDR3 DNA: TGTGCCAGTAGTATCACAGGCACTAACTATGGCTACACCTTC.

DNA for the CDR3: TGTGCCAGCAGTTGGGTAGGTAGCGGAGTAACCTACGAGCAGTACTTC. Its protein is CASSWVGSGVTYEQYF. The rearrangement links TRBV27 to TRBJ2-7; possible D gene TRBD2, 6 bases. This CDR3 comprises 16 residues. Germline V gene data show CDR1 as MNHEY and CDR2 as SMNVEV (reference sequence). The ends were cut back, 4 bases at V and 2 bases at J, with 18 bases in the middle.

This clone appeared a single time. The chain is built from TRBV27 and TRBJ1-5; TRBD1 aligns across 7 bases. V shed 6 bases and J 0 bases; nucleotides not matched to a gene: 11. The germline V gene has CDR1 MNHEY and CDR2 SMNVEV (reference sequence). This CDR3 contains 17 residues. CDR3 sequence (DNA): TGTGCCAGCAGCCCAGACAGGGTTCGGTATAGCAATCAGCCCCAGCATTTT. Translated: CASSPDRVRYSNQPQHF.

This chain's CDR3 is CASSLNWGGQPQHF. CDR3 nucleotides: TGTGCCAGCAGCTTAAATTGGGGGGGTCAGCCCCAGCATTTT. The J gene is TRBJ1-5, the V gene TRBV7-8; a weak D match, TRBD1 (5 bases). The germline V and J ends were trimmed by 2 bases and 6 bases, with 11 bases remaining between them. Germline values: CDR1 SGHVS, CDR2 FQNEAQ. CDR3 size: 14 residues.

The CDR3 spells CASSLRVGEQFF. CDR3 DNA sequence: TGTGCCAGCAGTCTCAGGGTCGGGGAGCAGTTCTTC. This chain joins TRBV6-4 and TRBJ2-1; possibly TRBD1 for D (5 bases). The CDR3 runs 12 residues. Germline CDR1 MRHNA, CDR2 SNTAGT. Trimming removed 5 bases at V and 10 bases at J, with 12 bases between.

This clone turned up a few times. The rearrangement uses TRBV4-1 and TRBJ2-1; 12 bases fit TRBD2. CDR3 length equals 16 residues. Germline V gene sequence: CDR1 MGHRA, CDR2 YSYEKL. V was pared by 1 base and J by 9 bases, with 7 bases of the junction left unmatched. CDR3: CASSQVVLAGGGEQFF. CDR3 bases: TGCGCCAGCAGCCAAGTAGTCCTAGCGGGAGGGGGTGAGCAGTTCTTC.

The gene calls are TRBV10-3 and TRBJ2-2; perhaps TRBD1 as D (7 bases). Germline CDR1 reads ENHRY; CDR2 reads SYGVKD. V lost 4 bases to trimming and J lost 4 bases, with 22 bases between them. The CDR3 covers 18 residues. The CDR3 DNA sequence: TGTGCCATCAGTGGGGGGGATACTACAGGGGTCGGCACCGGGGAGCTGTTTTTT. As protein: CAISGGDTTGVGTGELFF.

The chain joins TRBV5-1 to TRBJ2-3; TRBD1 is a possible D gene (5 bases). Trimming took off 0 bases at V and 0 bases at J, with 8 bases between the two ends. Germline V lookup: CDR1 SGHRS, CDR2 YFSETQ. This CDR3 is built from 15 residues. The CDR3 region is CASSLVSGSTDTQYF. CDR3 coding DNA: TGCGCCAGCAGCTTGGTTTCAGGGAGCACAGATACGCAGTATTTT.

J is TRBJ2-2 and V is TRBV5-4, with 10 bases lining up with TRBD2. This CDR3 has 19 amino acids. V lost 4 bases and J lost 0; bases outside the gene matches: 12. CDR1 is SGHNT and CDR2 is YYREEE in the germline V gene (reference sequence). CDR3: CASSVGIAGGTPNTGELFF. CDR3 DNA: TGTGCCAGCAGCGTAGGAATAGCGGGAGGAACGCCGAACACCGGGGAGCTGTTTTTT.

The genes are TRBV19 and TRBJ2-3; D call uncertain. Trimming removed 3 bases at V and 1 base at J, with 11 bases between. The CDR3 is made up of 15 amino acids. Germline values: CDR1 LNHDA, CDR2 SQIVND (reference sequence). The CDR3 DNA is TGTGCCAGTAGTATTTCAGATTTTCGCACAGATACGCAGTATTTT. Its translation: CASSISDFRTDTQYF.

The chain links TRBV19 to TRBJ2-1; D might be TRBD1 (5 bases). The germline gives CDR1 LNHDA, CDR2 SQIVND (reference sequence). This CDR3 comprises 13 residues. The V and J ends lost 6 bases and 10 bases respectively, with 16 bases between them. CDR3 in amino acids: CASSPGRDREQFF. CDR3 sequence (DNA): TGTGCCAGTAGCCCGGGCAGGGATCGGGAGCAGTTCTTC.